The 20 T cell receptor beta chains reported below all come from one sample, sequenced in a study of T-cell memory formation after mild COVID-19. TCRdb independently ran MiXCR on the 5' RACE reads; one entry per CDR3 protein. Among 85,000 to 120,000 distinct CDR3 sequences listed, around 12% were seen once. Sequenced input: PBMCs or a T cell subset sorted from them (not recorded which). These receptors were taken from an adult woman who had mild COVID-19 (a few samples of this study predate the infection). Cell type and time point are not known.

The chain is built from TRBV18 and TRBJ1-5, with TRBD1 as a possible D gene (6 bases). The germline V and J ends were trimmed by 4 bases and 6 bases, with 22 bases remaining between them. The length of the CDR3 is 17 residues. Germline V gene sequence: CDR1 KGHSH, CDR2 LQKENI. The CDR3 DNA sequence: TGTGCCAGCTCACAAGGTGGGGCAGCAGGGGCTTTTCAGCCCCAGCATTTT. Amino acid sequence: CASSQGGAAGAFQPQHF.

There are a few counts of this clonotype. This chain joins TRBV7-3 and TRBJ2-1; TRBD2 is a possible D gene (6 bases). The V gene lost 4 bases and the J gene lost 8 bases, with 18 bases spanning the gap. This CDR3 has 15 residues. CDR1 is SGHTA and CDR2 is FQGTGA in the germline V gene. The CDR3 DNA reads TGTGCCAGCAGCTGGGGAGCGGGCGGACTGGATGAGCAGTTCTTC. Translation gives CASSWGAGGLDEQFF.

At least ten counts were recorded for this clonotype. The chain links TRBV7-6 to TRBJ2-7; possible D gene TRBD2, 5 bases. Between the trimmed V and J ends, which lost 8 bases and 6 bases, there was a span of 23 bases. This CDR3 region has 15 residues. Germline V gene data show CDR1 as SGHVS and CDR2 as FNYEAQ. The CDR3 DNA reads TGTGCCAGCGTTGAACTAGACTCCAAACTGGGCGAGCAGTACTTC. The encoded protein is CASVELDSKLGEQYF.

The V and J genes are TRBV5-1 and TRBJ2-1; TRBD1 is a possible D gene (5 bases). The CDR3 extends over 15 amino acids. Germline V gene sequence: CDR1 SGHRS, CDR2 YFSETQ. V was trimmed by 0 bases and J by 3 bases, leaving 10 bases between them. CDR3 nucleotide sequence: TGCGCCAGCAGCTTGGGACAGAATGGCTACAATGAGCAGTTCTTC. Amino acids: CASSLGQNGYNEQFF.

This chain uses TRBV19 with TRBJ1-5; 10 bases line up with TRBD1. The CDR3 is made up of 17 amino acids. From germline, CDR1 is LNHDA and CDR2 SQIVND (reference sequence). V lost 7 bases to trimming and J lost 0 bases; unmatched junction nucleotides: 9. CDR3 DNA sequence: TGTGCCAGTATCCCGGGACAGGGGCCATTTAGCAATCAGCCCCAGCATTTT. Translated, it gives CASIPGQGPFSNQPQHF.

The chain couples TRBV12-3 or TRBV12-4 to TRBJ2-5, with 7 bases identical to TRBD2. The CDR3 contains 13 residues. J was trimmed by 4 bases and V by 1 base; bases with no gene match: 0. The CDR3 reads CASSLVAGETQYF. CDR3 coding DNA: TGTGCCAGCAGTTTAGTAGCGGGAGAGACCCAGTACTTC.

CDR3 sequence (DNA): TGTGCCAGCAGCCCCCGGCAGGGTGGGTTCGGAAACACCATATATTTT. It translates to CASSPRQGGFGNTIYF. This sequence joins TRBV7-9 and TRBJ1-3, with D perhaps TRBD1 (5 bases). Germline assignment: CDR1 SEHNR and CDR2 FQNEAQ (reference sequence). The V end was cut by 5 bases, the J end by 4 bases, with 18 bases between. CDR3 length: 16 residues.

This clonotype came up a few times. The DNA of the CDR3 is TGCGCCAGCGCCCAGGAGGAGAGCTCCTACAATGAGCAGTTCTTC. Its translation is CASAQEESSYNEQFF. The chain couples TRBV5-1 to TRBJ2-1; the D gene is possibly TRBD2 (5 bases). The CDR3 length is 15 residues. Germline-derived CDR1 and CDR2 are SGHRS and YFSETQ. V was cut by 7 bases and J by 0 bases, with 14 bases left in between. The full variable domain, rest sourced from reference TRBV5-1 and TRBJ2-1, is KAGVTQTPRYLIKTRGQQVTLSCSPISGHRSVSWYQQTPGQGLQFLFEYFSETQRNKGNFPGRFSGRQFSNSRSEMNVSTLELGDSALYLCASAQEESSYNEQFFGPGTRLTVL.

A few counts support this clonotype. CDR3 residues: CASSYETDEAFF. Written as DNA, the CDR3 is TGTGCCAGTAGTTACGAGACAGATGAAGCTTTCTTT. V is TRBV19 and J is TRBJ1-1; D is perhaps TRBD1 (5 bases). This CDR3 is 12 amino acids long. Germline values: CDR1 LNHDA, CDR2 SQIVND (reference sequence). Between the trimmed V and J ends, which lost 5 bases and 7 bases, there was a span of 11 bases.

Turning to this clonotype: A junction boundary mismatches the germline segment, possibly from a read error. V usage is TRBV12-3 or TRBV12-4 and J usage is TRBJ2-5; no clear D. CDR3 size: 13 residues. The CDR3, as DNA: TGTGCCAGCAGTGCCGGCTTTCAAGAGACCCGGTACTTC. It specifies CASSAGFQETRYF.

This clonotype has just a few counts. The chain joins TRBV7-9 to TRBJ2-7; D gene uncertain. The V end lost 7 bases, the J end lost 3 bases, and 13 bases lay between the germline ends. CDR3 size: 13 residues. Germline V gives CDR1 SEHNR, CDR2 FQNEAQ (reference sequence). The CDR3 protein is CASTLTNNYEQYF. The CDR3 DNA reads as TGTGCCAGCACCTTGACAAATAACTACGAGCAGTACTTC.

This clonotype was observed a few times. The CDR3 reads CATSDLEGSGATQFF. The DNA of the CDR3 is TGTGCCACCAGTGATTTGGAGGGCAGCGGGGCGACGCAGTTCTTC. The chain recombines TRBV24-1 with TRBJ2-1, with 7 positions matching TRBD2. The CDR3 is 15 amino acids. The V gene's germline CDR1 is KGHDR and CDR2 SFDVKD. V shed 0 bases, J shed 12 bases, and the junction held 10 bases outside the gene matches.

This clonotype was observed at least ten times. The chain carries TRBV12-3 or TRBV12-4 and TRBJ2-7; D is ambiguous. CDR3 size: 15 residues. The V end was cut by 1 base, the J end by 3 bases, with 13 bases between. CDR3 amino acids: CASSLDSLDIYEQYF. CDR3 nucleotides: TGTGCCAGCAGTTTAGATAGCTTGGATATCTACGAGCAGTACTTC.

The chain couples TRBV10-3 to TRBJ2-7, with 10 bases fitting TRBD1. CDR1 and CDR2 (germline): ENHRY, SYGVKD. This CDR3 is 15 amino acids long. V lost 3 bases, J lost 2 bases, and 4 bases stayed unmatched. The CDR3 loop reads CAISDGTGVTYEQYF. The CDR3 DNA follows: TGTGCCATCAGTGACGGGACAGGGGTTACCTACGAGCAGTACTTC.

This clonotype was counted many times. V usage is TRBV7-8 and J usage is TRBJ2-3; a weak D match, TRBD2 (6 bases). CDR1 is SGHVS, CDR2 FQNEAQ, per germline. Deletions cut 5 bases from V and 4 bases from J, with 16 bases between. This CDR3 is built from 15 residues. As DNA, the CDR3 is TGTGCCAGCAGCCCTAGCACGGGAGTGGCAGATACGCAGTATTTT. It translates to CASSPSTGVADTQYF.

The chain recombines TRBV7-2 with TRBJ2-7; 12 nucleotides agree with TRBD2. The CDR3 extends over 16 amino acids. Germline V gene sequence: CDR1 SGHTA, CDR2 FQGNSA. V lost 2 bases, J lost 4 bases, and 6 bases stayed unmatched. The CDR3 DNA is TGTGCCAGCAGCTTACCGACTAGCGGGGGACCTTACGAGCAGTACTTC. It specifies CASSLPTSGGPYEQYF.

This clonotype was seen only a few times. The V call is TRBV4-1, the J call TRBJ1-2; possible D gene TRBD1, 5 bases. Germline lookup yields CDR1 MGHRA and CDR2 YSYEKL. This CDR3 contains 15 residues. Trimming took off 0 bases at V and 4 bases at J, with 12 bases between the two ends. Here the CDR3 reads CASSQDWQGSYGYTF. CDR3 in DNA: TGCGCCAGCAGCCAAGATTGGCAGGGATCCTATGGCTACACCTTC.

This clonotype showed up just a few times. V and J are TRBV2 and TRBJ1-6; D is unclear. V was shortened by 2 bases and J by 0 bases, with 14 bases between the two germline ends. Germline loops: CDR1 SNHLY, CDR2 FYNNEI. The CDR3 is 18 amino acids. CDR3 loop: CASSEPDGPSSYNSPLHF. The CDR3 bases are TGTGCCAGCAGTGAACCTGACGGCCCGAGCTCCTATAATTCACCCCTCCACTTT.

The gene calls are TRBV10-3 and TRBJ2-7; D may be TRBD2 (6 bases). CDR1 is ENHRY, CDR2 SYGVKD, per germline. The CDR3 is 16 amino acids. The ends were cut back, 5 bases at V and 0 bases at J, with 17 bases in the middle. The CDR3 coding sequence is TGTGCCATCAGTCTAAGGAGGGAACAGAGCTCCTACGAGCAGTACTTC. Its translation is CAISLRREQSSYEQYF.

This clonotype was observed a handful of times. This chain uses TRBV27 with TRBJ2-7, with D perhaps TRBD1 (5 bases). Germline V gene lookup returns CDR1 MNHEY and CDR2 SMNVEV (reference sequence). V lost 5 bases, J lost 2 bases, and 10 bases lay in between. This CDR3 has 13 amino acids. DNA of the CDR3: TGTGCCAGCAGTGGTGCAGGGACCTACGAGCAGTACTTC. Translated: CASSGAGTYEQYF.